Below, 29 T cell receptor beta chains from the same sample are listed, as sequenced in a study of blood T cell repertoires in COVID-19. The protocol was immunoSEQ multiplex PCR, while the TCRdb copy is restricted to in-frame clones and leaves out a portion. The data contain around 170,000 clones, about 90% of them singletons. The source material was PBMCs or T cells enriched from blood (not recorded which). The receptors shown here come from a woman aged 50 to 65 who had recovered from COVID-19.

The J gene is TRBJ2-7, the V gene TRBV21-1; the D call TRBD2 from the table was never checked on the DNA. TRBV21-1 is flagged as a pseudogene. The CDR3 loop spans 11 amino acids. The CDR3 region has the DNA TGTGCCAGCAGCAAAAGCCCCGAGCAGTACTTC. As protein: CASSKSPEQYF.

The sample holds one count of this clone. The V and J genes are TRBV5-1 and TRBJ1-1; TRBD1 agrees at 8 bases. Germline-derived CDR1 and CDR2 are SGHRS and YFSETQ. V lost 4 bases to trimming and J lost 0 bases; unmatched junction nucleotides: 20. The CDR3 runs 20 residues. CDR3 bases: TGCGCCAGCAGCCCCATTCTCTCTGGCGGGACAGGAAGGATGAACACTGAAGCTTTCTTT. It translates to CASSPILSGGTGRMNTEAFF.

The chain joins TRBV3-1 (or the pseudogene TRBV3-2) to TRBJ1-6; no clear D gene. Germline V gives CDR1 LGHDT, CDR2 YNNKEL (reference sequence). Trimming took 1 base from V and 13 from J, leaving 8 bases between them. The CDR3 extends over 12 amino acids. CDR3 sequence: CASSQVRSPLHF. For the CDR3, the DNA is TGTGCCAGCAGCCAAGTTCGTTCTCCCCTCCACTTT.

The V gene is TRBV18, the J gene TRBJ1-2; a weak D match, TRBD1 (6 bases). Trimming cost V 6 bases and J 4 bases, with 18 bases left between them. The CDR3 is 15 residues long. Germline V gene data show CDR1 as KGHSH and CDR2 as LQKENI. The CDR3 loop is CASSPEPTGIYGYTF. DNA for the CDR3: TGTGCCAGCTCGCCAGAACCTACAGGGATCTATGGCTACACCTTC.

The CDR3 loop is CASSLVLTSQYEQYF. In nucleotides, the CDR3 is TGTGCCAGCAGCTTAGTCCTTACTAGCCAGTACGAGCAGTACTTC. The chain joins TRBV11-2 to TRBJ2-7, with D possibly TRBD2 on 6 matching bases. Germline V gene data show CDR1 as SGHAT and CDR2 as FQNNGV. V lost 1 base and J lost 4, with 14 bases in between. The CDR3 has 15 amino acids.

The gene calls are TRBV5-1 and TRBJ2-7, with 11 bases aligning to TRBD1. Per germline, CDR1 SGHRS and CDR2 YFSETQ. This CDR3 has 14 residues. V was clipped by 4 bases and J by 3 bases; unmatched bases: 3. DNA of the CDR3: TGCGCCAGCAGCGTGGGGACAGGGGGCTACGAGCAGTACTTC. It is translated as CASSVGTGGYEQYF.

The chain's CDR3 is CASSGQAGTLDTQYF. The CDR3 DNA sequence: TGTGCCAGCAGCGGCCAGGCGGGGACCTTGGATACGCAGTATTTT. The chain joins TRBV5-6 to TRBJ2-3, with a weak D call TRBD2 (6 bases). This CDR3 is built from 15 residues. Germline CDR1 is SGHDT and CDR2 is YYEEEE. The V gene lost 4 bases and the J gene lost 6 bases, with 18 bases spanning the gap.

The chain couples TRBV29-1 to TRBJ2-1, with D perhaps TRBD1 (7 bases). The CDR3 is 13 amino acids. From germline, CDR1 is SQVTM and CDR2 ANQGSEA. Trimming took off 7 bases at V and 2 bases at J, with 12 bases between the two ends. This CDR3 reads CSGGGTAYNEQFF. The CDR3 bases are TGCAGCGGGGGCGGGACAGCCTACAATGAGCAGTTCTTC.

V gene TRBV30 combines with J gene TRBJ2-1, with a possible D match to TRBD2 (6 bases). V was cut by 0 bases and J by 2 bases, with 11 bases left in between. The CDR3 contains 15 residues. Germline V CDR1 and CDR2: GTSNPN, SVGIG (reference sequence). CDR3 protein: CAWSVKGLPYNEQFF. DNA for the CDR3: TGTGCCTGGAGTGTAAAGGGACTCCCCTACAATGAGCAGTTCTTC. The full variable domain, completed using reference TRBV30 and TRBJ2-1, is SQTIHQWPATLVQPVGSPLSLECTVEGTSNPNLYWYRQAAGRGLQLLFYSVGIGQISSEVPQNLSASRPQDRQFILSSKKLLLSDSGFYLCAWSVKGLPYNEQFFGPGTRLTVL.

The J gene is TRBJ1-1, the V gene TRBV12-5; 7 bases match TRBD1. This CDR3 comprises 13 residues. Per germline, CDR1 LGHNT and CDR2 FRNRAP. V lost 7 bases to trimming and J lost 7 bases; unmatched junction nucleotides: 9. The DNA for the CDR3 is TGTGCTAGTGCCCTGGGTAGGGACAGTGAAGCTTTCTTT. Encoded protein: CASALGRDSEAFF.

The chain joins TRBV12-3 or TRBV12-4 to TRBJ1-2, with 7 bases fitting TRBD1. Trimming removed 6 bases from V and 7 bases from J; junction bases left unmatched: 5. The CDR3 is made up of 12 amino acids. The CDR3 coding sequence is TGTGCCAGCAGAACAGGGGAAAGTGGCTACACCTTC. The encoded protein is CASRTGESGYTF.

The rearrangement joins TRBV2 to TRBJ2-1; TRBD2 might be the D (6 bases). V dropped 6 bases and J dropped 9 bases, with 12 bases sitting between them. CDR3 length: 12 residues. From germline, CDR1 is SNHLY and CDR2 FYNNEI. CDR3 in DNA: TGTGCCAGCAGCGGGACTTCAGGTGAGCAGTTCTTC. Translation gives CASSGTSGEQFF. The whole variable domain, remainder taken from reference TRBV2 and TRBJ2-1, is EPEVTQTPSHQVTQMGQEVILRCVPISNHLYFYWYRQILGQKVEFLVSFYNNEISEKSEIFDDQFSVERPDGSNFTLKIRSTKLEDSAMYFCASSGTSGEQFFGPGTRLTVL.

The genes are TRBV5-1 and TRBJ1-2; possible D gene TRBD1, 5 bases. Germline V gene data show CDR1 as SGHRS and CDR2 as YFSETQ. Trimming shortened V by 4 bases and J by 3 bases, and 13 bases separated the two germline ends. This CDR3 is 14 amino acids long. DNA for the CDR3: TGCGCCAGCAGCCCCGACGGAGGGGACTATGGCTACACCTTC. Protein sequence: CASSPDGGDYGYTF.

CDR3 residues: CASSLVENNEQFF. CDR3 bases: TGTGCCAGCAGTTTGGTGGAGAACAATGAGCAGTTCTTC. The chain couples TRBV28 to TRBJ2-1, with D hard to call. Germline V lookup: CDR1 MDHEN, CDR2 SYDVKM. Deletions cut 3 bases from V and 5 bases from J, with 8 bases between. This CDR3 comprises 13 residues.

CDR3 in amino acids: CASSQGGHRNTEAFF. The DNA for the CDR3 is TGTGCCAGCAGTCAGGGGGGACATCGAAACACTGAAGCTTTCTTT. V is TRBV6-2 or TRBV6-3 and J is TRBJ1-1; 7 bases map to TRBD1. The trim removed 5 bases at V and 2 bases at J, leaving 8 bases unmatched. Germline CDR1 MNHEY, CDR2 SVGEGT. CDR3 length: 15 residues.

CDR3 bases: TGTGCCAGCAGTTTTAACACCTATGGCTACACCTTC. This codes for CASSFNTYGYTF. This rearrangement joins TRBV28 to TRBJ1-2; D ambiguous. Germline V gene lookup returns CDR1 MDHEN and CDR2 SYDVKM. The length of the CDR3 is 12 residues. Trimming shortened V by 3 bases and J by 4 bases, and 6 bases separated the two germline ends.

CDR3 DNA sequence: TGTGCCAGCAGTCTAACAGGGTATGGCTACACCTTC. This encodes CASSLTGYGYTF. The V gene is TRBV28, the J gene TRBJ1-2, with a tentative D call TRBD1 (6 bases). Between the trimmed V and J ends, which lost 5 bases and 5 bases, there was a span of 9 bases. Germline V gives CDR1 MDHEN, CDR2 SYDVKM. This CDR3 region has 12 residues.

DNA for the CDR3: TGTGCCAGCAGCCAAGATTGGAGCGGACCCACAGATACGCAGTATTTT. As protein: CASSQDWSGPTDTQYF. This rearrangement joins TRBV3-1 (or the pseudogene TRBV3-2) to TRBJ2-3; D might be TRBD2 (5 bases). V was shortened by 0 bases and J by 2 bases, with 12 bases between the two germline ends. Germline CDR1 reads LGHDT; CDR2 reads YNNKEL (reference sequence). This CDR3 has 16 residues.

The CDR3 sequence is CASSTLIRGLGNEQFF. The CDR3 nucleotides read TGTGCCAGCAGTACCCTTATTAGGGGGCTGGGCAATGAGCAGTTCTTC. The chain combines TRBV27 with TRBJ2-1; TRBD1 matches 7 bases. Trimming at V came to 5 bases and at J to 6 bases, leaving 13 bases not matched to a gene. The CDR3 has 16 residues. Germline CDR1 is MNHEY and CDR2 is SMNVEV (reference sequence).

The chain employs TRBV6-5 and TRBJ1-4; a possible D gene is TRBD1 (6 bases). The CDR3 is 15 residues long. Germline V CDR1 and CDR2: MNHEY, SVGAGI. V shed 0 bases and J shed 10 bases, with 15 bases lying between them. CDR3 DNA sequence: TGTGCCAGCAGTTACTCAGAGGGGGAGTTGGGAAAACTGTTTTTT. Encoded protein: CASSYSEGELGKLFF.

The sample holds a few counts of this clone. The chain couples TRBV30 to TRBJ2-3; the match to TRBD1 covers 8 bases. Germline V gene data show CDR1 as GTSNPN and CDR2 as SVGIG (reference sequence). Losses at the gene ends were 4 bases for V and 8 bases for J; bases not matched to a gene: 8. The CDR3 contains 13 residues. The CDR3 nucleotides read TGTGCCTGGACTCGACAGGGGTTTGGTACGCAGTATTTT. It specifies CAWTRQGFGTQYF. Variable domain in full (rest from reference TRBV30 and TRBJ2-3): SQTIHQWPATLVQPVGSPLSLECTVEGTSNPNLYWYRQAAGRGLQLLFYSVGIGQISSEVPQNLSASRPQDRQFILSSKKLLLSDSGFYLCAWTRQGFGTQYFGPGTRLTVL.

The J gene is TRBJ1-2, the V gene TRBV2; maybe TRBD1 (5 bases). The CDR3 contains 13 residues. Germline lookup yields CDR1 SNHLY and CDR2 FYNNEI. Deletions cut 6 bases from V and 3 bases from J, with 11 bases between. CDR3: CASRRGFDYGYTF. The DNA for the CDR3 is TGTGCCAGCAGGCGGGGCTTTGACTATGGCTACACCTTC.

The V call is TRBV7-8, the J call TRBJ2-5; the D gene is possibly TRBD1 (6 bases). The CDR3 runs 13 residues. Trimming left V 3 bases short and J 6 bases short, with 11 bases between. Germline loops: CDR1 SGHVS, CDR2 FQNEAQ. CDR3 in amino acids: CASSFIQGQTQYF. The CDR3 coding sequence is TGTGCCAGCAGCTTCATACAGGGCCAGACCCAGTACTTC.

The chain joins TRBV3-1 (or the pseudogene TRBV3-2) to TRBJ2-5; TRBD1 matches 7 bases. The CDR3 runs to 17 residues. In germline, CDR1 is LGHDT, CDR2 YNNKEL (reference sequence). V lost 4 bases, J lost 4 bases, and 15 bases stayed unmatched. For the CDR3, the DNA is TGTGCCAGCAGCCGACAGGGTGGTCCCCTGAGGAGAGAGACCCAGTACTTC. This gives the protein CASSRQGGPLRRETQYF.

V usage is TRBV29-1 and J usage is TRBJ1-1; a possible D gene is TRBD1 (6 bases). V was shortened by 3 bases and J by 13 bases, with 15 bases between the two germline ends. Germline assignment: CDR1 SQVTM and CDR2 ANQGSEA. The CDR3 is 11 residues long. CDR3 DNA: TGCAGCGTTGACAGGGGCACGACGGATTTCTTT. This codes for CSVDRGTTDFF.

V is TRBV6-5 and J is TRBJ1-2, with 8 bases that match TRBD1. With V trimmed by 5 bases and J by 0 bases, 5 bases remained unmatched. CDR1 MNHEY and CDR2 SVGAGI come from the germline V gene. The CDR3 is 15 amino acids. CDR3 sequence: CASSRTGNANYGYTF. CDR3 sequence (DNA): TGTGCCAGCAGTCGGACAGGGAACGCTAACTATGGCTACACCTTC.

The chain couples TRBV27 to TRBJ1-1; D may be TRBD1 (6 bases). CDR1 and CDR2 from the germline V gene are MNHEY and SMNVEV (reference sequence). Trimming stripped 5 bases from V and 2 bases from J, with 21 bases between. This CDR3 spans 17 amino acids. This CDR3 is CASSPPNFGGVNTEAFF. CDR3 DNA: TGTGCCAGCAGTCCGCCTAACTTTGGGGGCGTAAACACTGAAGCTTTCTTT.

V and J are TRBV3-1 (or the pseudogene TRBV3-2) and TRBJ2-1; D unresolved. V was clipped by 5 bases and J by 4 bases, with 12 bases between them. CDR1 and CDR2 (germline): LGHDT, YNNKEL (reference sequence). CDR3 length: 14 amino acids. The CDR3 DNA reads TGTGCCAGCAGCTCCGACTCTATTTACAATGAGCAGTTCTTC. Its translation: CASSSDSIYNEQFF.

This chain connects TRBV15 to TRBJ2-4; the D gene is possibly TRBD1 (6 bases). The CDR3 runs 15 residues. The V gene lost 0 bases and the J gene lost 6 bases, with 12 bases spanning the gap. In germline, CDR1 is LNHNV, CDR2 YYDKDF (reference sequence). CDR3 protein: CATSREFEGVNIQYF. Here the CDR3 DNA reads TGTGCCACCAGCAGAGAGTTTGAGGGGGTAAACATTCAGTACTTC.